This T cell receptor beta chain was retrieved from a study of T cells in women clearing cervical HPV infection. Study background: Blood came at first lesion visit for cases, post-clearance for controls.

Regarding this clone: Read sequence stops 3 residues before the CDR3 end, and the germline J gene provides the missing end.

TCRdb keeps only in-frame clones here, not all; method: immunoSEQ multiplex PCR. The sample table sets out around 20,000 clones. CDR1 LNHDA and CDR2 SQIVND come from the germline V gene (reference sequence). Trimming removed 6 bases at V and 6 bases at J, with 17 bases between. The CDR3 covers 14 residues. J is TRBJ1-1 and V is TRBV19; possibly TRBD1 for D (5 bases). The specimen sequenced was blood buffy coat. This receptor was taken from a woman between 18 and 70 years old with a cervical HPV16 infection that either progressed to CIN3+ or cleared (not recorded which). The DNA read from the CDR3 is TGTGCCAGTAGGGAACGGGTCGGGGACTCTGAA. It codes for CASRERVGDSE. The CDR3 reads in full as CASRERVGDSEAFF. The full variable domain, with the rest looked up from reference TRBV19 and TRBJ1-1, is DGGITQSPKYLFRKEGQNVTLSCEQNLNHDAMYWYRQDPGQGLRLIYYSQIVNDFQKGDIAEGYSVSREKKESFPLTVTSAQKNPTAFYLCASRERVGDSEAFFGQGTRLTVV.